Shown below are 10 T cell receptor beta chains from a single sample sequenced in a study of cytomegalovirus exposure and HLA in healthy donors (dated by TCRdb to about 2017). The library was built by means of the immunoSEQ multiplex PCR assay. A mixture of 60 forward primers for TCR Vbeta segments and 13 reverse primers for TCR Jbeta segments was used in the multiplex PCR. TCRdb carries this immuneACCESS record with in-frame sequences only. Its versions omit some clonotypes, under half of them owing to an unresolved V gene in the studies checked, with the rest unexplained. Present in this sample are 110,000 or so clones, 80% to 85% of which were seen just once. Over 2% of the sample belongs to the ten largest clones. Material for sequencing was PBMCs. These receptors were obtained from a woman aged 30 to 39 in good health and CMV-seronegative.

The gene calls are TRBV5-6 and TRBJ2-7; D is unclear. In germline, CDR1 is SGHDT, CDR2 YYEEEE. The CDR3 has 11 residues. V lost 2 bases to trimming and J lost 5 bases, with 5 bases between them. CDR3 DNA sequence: TGTGCCAGCAGCTTCTCGGACGAGCAGTACTTC. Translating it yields CASSFSDEQYF.

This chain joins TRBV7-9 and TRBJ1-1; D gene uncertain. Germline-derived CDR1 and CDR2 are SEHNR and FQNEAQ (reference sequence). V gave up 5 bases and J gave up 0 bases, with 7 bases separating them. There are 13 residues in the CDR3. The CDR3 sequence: CASSHPVNTEAFF. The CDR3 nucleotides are TGTGCCAGCAGCCACCCAGTGAACACTGAAGCTTTCTTT.

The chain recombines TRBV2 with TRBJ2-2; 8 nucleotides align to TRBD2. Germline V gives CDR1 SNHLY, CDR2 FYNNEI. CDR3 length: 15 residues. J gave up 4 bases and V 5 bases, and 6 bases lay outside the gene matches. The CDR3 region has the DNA TGTGCCAGCAGTCAGAGCGGGAGTGCCACCGGGGAGCTGTTTTTT. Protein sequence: CASSQSGSATGELFF.

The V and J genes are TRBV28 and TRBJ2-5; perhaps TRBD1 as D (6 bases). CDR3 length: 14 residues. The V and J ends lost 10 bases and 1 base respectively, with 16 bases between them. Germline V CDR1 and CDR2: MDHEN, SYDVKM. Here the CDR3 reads CATVPQGAQETQYF. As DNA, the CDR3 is TGTGCCACCGTACCACAGGGAGCCCAAGAGACCCAGTACTTC.

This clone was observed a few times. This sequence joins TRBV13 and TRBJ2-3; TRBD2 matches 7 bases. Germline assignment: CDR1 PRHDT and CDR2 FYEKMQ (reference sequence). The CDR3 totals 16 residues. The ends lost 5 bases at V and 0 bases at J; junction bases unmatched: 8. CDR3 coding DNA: TGTGCCAGCAGCACACAAGCGGGATTGAGCACAGATACGCAGTATTTT. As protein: CASSTQAGLSTDTQYF.

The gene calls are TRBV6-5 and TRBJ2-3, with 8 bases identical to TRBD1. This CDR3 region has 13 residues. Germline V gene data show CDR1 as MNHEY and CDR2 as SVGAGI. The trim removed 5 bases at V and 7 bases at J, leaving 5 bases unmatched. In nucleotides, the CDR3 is TGTGCCAGCAGTACAAACAGGGGGAATACGCAGTATTTT. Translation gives CASSTNRGNTQYF.

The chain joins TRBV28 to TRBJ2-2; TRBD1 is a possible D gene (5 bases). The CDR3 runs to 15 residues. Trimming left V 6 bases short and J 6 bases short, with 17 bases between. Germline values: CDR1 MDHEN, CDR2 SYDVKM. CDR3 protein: CASRPETASPGELFF. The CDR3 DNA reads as TGTGCCAGCAGACCCGAGACAGCGAGCCCCGGGGAGCTGTTTTTT.

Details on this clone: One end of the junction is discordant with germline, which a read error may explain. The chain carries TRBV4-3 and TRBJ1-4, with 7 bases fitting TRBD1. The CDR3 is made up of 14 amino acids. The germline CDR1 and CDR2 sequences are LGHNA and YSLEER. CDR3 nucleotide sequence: TGCGCCAGCAGCCAAGAGGACAGGAATGAAAGACTGTTTTTT. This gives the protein CASSQEDRNERLFF.

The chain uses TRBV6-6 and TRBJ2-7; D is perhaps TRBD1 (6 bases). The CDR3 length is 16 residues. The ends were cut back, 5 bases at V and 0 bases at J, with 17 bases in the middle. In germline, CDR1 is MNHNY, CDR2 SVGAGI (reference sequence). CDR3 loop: CASSTQGGTLSYEQYF. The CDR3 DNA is TGTGCCAGCAGTACTCAAGGGGGAACTCTCTCCTACGAGCAGTACTTC.

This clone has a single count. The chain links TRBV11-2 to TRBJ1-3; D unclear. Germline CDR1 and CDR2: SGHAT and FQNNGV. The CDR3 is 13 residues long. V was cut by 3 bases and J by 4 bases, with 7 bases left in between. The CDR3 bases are TGTGCCAGCAGCTTCAATTCAGGAAACACCATATATTTT. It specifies CASSFNSGNTIYF.